A single T cell receptor (beta chain) is shown here with its context. Its antigen is unidentified. The record originates from a study of T-cell memory formation after mild COVID-19. Trimming took off 1 base at V and 5 bases at J, with 8 bases between the two ends. Germline CDR1 SGHDN, CDR2 FVKESK. The CDR3 totals 13 residues. Overall study findings and caveats: Some SARS-CoV-2-responding clones were already detected in memory before infection.

TCRdb analysed the 5' RACE reads with MiXCR anew, one entry per CDR3 protein. Of around 430,000 distinct CDR3 sequences in the sample, roughly 15% are singletons; the top ten hold roughly 21%. The sequence came from a man aged 18 to 29 who had mild COVID-19 (a few samples of this study predate the infection). Cell type and time point are not known. This rearrangement joins TRBV14 to TRBJ2-5, with D uncertain. Source material: PBMCs or a T cell subset sorted from them (not recorded which). DNA for the CDR3: TGTGCCAGCAGCCAAGTTACAACGGAGACCCAGTACTTC. It specifies CASSQVTTETQYF.